The clone carrying this T cell receptor beta chain has only a few counts. As yet, its antigen is unknown. Trimming pared 8 bases from V and 6 bases from J, leaving 8 bases between. Germline V gene data show CDR1 as SGHAT and CDR2 as FQNNGV. CDR3 length: 10 amino acids. The data were obtained in a study of blood T cells in healthy people across ages. The study, taken as a whole, reports: Older age went with lower TCR beta diversity per million T cells, in a roughly linear way. The study found more naive CD4+ cells and higher diversity in long-lived than aged donors.

The second PCR ran roughly 6 to 11 cycles with a sample-barcoded 5' primer and J-beta primers. TCRdb independently ran MiXCR on the 5' RACE reads; one entry per CDR3 protein. The sample includes some 560,000 distinct CDR3 sequences, approximately 26% of them seen just once. These data also formed part of another study, on T cells of mothers and their children.

This clonotype originated in a boy aged 2 to 9 in good health. Sequences were obtained from blood. The chain uses TRBV11-2 and TRBJ2-7, with D perhaps matching TRBD2 (6 bases). This chain's CDR3 is CASAGSEQYF. The DNA of the CDR3 is TGTGCCAGCGCGGGGAGCGAGCAGTACTTC.